This T cell receptor beta chain was obtained from a study of Ad26.COV2.S vaccination and SARS-CoV-2 variants. As for the study in general: Dosing was one shot or two shots 56 days apart.

Treatment indicated: about 20 received Ad26.COV2.S at low or high dose, single or two shots; 5 received placebo; per-sample allocation not given. Samples analyzed were those drawn on day 63 after the first vaccine or placebo injection. An adult aged 18-55 years in Boston served as the donor. The germline V gene encodes CDR1 KGHDR and CDR2 SFDVKD. The CDR3 extends over 19 amino acids. The V gene end was trimmed by 2 bases and the J gene end by 0 bases; junction bases not matched to a gene: 6. Measured with immunoSEQ multiplex PCR; TCRdb has only the in-frame clones, and not every one. The repertoire holds about 350,000 clones, around 88% seen once, with approximately 11% in the top ten.

Sequencing was performed on peripheral blood, taken in a trial of Ad26.COV2.S vaccine versus placebo. This sequence joins TRBV24-1 and TRBJ2-3; TRBD2 matches 14 bases. This receptor was taken from a person aged 18 to 65 who received the Ad26.COV2.S COVID-19 vaccine or a placebo. CDR3 protein: CATSDSRLAGGPSTDTQYF. The CDR3 DNA sequence: TGTGCCACCAGTGATTCTCGACTAGCGGGGGGGCCCAGCACAGATACGCAGTATTTT.